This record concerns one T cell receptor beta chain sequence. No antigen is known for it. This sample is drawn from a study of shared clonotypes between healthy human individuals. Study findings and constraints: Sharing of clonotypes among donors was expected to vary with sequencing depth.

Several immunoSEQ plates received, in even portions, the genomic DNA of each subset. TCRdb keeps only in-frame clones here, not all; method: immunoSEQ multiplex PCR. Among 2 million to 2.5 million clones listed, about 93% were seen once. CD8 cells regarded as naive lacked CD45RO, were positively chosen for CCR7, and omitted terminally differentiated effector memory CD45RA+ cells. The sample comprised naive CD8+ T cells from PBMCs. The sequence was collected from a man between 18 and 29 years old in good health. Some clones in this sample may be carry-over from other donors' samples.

CDR3 DNA: TGTGCCAGCAGCCGTCCCCCTACAGAGTACTATGGCTACACCTTC. The encoded protein is CASSRPPTEYYGYTF. The V gene is TRBV7-9, the J gene TRBJ1-2, with no clear D. This CDR3 has 15 amino acids. Trimming cost V 5 bases and J 3 bases, with 16 bases left between them. CDR1 SEHNR and CDR2 FQNEAQ come from the germline V gene (reference sequence).